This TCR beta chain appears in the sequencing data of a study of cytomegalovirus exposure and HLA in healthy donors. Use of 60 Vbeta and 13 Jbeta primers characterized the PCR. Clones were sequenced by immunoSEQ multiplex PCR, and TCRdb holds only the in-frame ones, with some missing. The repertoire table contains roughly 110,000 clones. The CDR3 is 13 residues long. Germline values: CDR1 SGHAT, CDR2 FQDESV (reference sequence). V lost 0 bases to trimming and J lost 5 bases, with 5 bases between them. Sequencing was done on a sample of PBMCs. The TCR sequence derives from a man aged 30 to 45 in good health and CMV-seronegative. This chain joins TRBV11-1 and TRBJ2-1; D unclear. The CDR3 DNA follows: TGTGCCAGCAGCTTAGCGCTAAACAATGAGCAGTTCTTC. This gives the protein CASSLALNNEQFF.